The rows below give T cell receptor beta chains drawn from one sample of a study of T cell repertoires in cytomegalovirus infection. TCRdb reprocessed the reads with MiXCR, giving one entry per CDR3 protein. Here the sample spans fewer than 200,000 distinct CDR3 sequences, approximately 20% being singletons. Sequencing was done on a sample of PBMCs. The source is a human donor in good health (CMV status not recorded). Some clones in this sample may be carry-over from other donors' samples. Each CDR3 is given with its conserved first and last residue. D genes are given only for firm matches. Some rows have no size entry. The others give once, few or many, or a class for an expanded clone.

V gene: TRBV11-2; J gene: TRBJ1-2; D gene: .; clone size: many; CDR3 DNA: TGTGCCAGCAGCTTAGAGCCATCCGGACGAGGCTACACCTTC; CDR3 protein: CASSLEPSGRGYTF
V gene: TRBV28; J gene: TRBJ1-1; D gene: TRBD1; clone size: .; CDR3 DNA: TGTGCCAGCAGGACAGGGGGCTTGAACACTGAAGCTTTCTTT; CDR3 protein: CASRTGGLNTEAFF
V gene: TRBV7-2; J gene: TRBJ1-4; D gene: .; clone size: many; CDR3 DNA: TGTGCCAGCAGCTTAAACACCGGGTCCATTAATGAAAAACTGTTTTTT; CDR3 protein: CASSLNTGSINEKLFF
V gene: TRBV2; J gene: TRBJ2-1; D gene: .; clone size: few; CDR3 DNA: TGTGCCAGCAGGATGAGCGTTTACGATGAGCAGTTCTTC; CDR3 protein: CASRMSVYDEQFF
V gene: TRBV9; J gene: TRBJ2-2; D gene: .; clone size: .; CDR3 DNA: TGTGCCAGCAGTGAAGTAGGAGGGAGCCTCACCGGGGAGCTGTTTTTT; CDR3 protein: CASSEVGGSLTGELFF
V gene: TRBV11-2; J gene: TRBJ2-5; D gene: .; clone size: many; CDR3 DNA: TGTGCCAGCAGTCGAGCACTAGACTTCCAAGAGACCCAGTACTTC; CDR3 protein: CASSRALDFQETQYF
V gene: TRBV25-1; J gene: TRBJ2-7; D gene: TRBD1; clone size: .; CDR3 DNA: TGTGCCAGCAGTTTAACCCGGGACAGCCCCTACGAGCAGTACTTC; CDR3 protein: CASSLTRDSPYEQYF
V gene: TRBV7-2; J gene: TRBJ1-4; D gene: .; clone size: few; CDR3 DNA: TGTGCCAGCAGCTTAGATGGGGTTGCGGGTGAAAAACTGTTTTTT; CDR3 protein: CASSLDGVAGEKLFF
V gene: TRBV2; J gene: TRBJ1-1; D gene: TRBD1; clone size: .; CDR3 DNA: TGTGCCAGCAGTGTAAGAGGGACAGGGCTGGCTTTCTTT; CDR3 protein: CASSVRGTGLAFF
V gene: TRBV6-4; J gene: TRBJ1-1; D gene: .; clone size: .; CDR3 DNA: TGTGCCAGCAGTGGCTCGGACAGTATAGCGAACACTGAAGCTTTCTTT; CDR3 protein: CASSGSDSIANTEAFF
V gene: TRBV12-3/TRBV12-4; J gene: TRBJ1-6; D gene: .; clone size: many; CDR3 DNA: TGTGCCAGCAGCCCGTTCGAAAATTCACCCCTCCACTTT; CDR3 protein: CASSPFENSPLHF
V gene: TRBV5-1; J gene: TRBJ2-7; D gene: TRBD2; clone size: .; CDR3 DNA: TGCGCCAGCAGCTTGGGTGGTAGCGGGAGAATCGACGAGCAGTACTTC; CDR3 protein: CASSLGGSGRIDEQYF
V gene: TRBV28; J gene: TRBJ2-2; D gene: TRBD1; clone size: .; CDR3 DNA: TGTGCCAGCAGAGTCACGACAGGGGTACCCGGGGAGCTGTTTTTT; CDR3 protein: CASRVTTGVPGELFF
V gene: TRBV28; J gene: TRBJ1-5; D gene: .; clone size: few; CDR3 DNA: TGTGCCAGCAGTACCGGAGGGATCCAGCCCCAGCATTTT; CDR3 protein: CASSTGGIQPQHF
V gene: TRBV19; J gene: TRBJ1-5; D gene: TRBD1; clone size: few; CDR3 DNA: TGTGCCAGTAGTGCCGGCCGGGACAGGGGAGGCCAGCCCCAGCATTTT; CDR3 protein: CASSAGRDRGGQPQHF
V gene: TRBV6-6; J gene: TRBJ2-5; D gene: .; clone size: many; CDR3 DNA: TGTGCCAGCAGCCGCTATGACAGGTCAGAGACCCAGTACTTC; CDR3 protein: CASSRYDRSETQYF
V gene: TRBV6-1; J gene: TRBJ1-1; D gene: TRBD1; clone size: few; CDR3 DNA: TGTGCCAGCAGCCCCAGGGGGTTAGGAACTGAAGCTTTCTTT; CDR3 protein: CASSPRGLGTEAFF
V gene: TRBV6-5; J gene: TRBJ1-2; D gene: .; clone size: few; CDR3 DNA: TGTGCCAGCAGTTACTCTTACGGACAAGAGTATGGCTACACCTTC; CDR3 protein: CASSYSYGQEYGYTF
V gene: TRBV14; J gene: TRBJ1-4; D gene: .; clone size: many; CDR3 DNA: TGTGCCAGCAGCGGGCGACAGGCCGTAGATGAAAAACTGTTTTTT; CDR3 protein: CASSGRQAVDEKLFF
V gene: TRBV7-3; J gene: TRBJ2-2; D gene: TRBD2; clone size: many; CDR3 DNA: TGTGCCAGCAGCTTAACAGCGGGGCTGAACACCGGGGAGCTGTTTTTT; CDR3 protein: CASSLTAGLNTGELFF
V gene: TRBV7-2; J gene: TRBJ1-5; D gene: .; clone size: many; CDR3 DNA: TGTGCCAGCAGTCCGGACAGTAGCAATCAGCCCCAGCATTTT; CDR3 protein: CASSPDSSNQPQHF
V gene: TRBV12-3/TRBV12-4; J gene: TRBJ2-7; D gene: .; clone size: .; CDR3 DNA: TGTGCCAGCACAACCGAGCGGAGGATCTACGAGCAGTACTTC; CDR3 protein: CASTTERRIYEQYF
V gene: TRBV12-3/TRBV12-4; J gene: TRBJ2-2; D gene: .; clone size: many; CDR3 DNA: TGTGCCAGCAGTTTTTCTTCCCGGAACACCGGGGAGCTGTTTTTT; CDR3 protein: CASSFSSRNTGELFF
V gene: TRBV3-1; J gene: TRBJ1-2; D gene: TRBD1; clone size: .; CDR3 DNA: TGTGCCAGCAGTCAGGACAGGGTGAGCTATGGCTACACCTTC; CDR3 protein: CASSQDRVSYGYTF
V gene: TRBV25-1; J gene: TRBJ1-6; D gene: .; clone size: few; CDR3 DNA: TGTGCCAGCAGTGAGGGCTCTCGTAATTCACCCCTCCACTTT; CDR3 protein: CASSEGSRNSPLHF
V gene: TRBV19; J gene: TRBJ2-1; D gene: .; clone size: few; CDR3 DNA: TGTGCCAGTAGTATAGCTGGGGCTCTCAACAATGAGCAGTTCTTC; CDR3 protein: CASSIAGALNNEQFF
V gene: TRBV29-1; J gene: TRBJ2-6; D gene: .; clone size: .; CDR3 DNA: TGCAGCGTTGGGGGGCGGGGCTCTGGGGCCAACGTCCTGACTTTC; CDR3 protein: CSVGGRGSGANVLTF
V gene: TRBV25-1; J gene: TRBJ2-2; D gene: TRBD1; clone size: few; CDR3 DNA: TGTGCCAGCAGTGGAGACAGGGAGTCGAACACCGGGGAGCTGTTTTTT; CDR3 protein: CASSGDRESNTGELFF
V gene: TRBV7-9; J gene: TRBJ1-1; D gene: .; clone size: many; CDR3 DNA: TGTGCCATCAATGACCAGACCGGGGCTGAAGCTTTCTTT; CDR3 protein: CAINDQTGAEAFF
V gene: TRBV6-1; J gene: TRBJ1-1; D gene: .; clone size: .; CDR3 DNA: TGTGCCAGCAGTGAAAGTTGGGGGCGCGTGAACACTGAAGCTTTCTTT; CDR3 protein: CASSESWGRVNTEAFF
V gene: TRBV7-6; J gene: TRBJ2-5; D gene: TRBD2; clone size: many; CDR3 DNA: TGTGCCAGCAGCTTAGCGCGAGCGGGAAACCAAGAGACCCAGTACTTC; CDR3 protein: CASSLARAGNQETQYF
V gene: TRBV12-3/TRBV12-4; J gene: TRBJ1-4; D gene: .; clone size: many; CDR3 DNA: TGTGCCAGCAGTTTATTCGAGCTGGCGGAACTGTTTTTT; CDR3 protein: CASSLFELAELFF
V gene: TRBV12-3/TRBV12-4; J gene: TRBJ1-2; D gene: TRBD1; clone size: many; CDR3 DNA: TGTGCCAGCAGTTTGAGACGGGACAGGGTCTATGGCTACACCTTC; CDR3 protein: CASSLRRDRVYGYTF
V gene: TRBV6-1; J gene: TRBJ2-2; D gene: .; clone size: .; CDR3 DNA: TGTGCCAGCAGTGGGGGGGCCGAAACCGGGGAGCTGTTTTTT; CDR3 protein: CASSGGAETGELFF
V gene: TRBV7-2; J gene: TRBJ2-1; D gene: .; clone size: many; CDR3 DNA: TGTGCCAGCAGCTTAAGGACCCGTGAGCAGTTCTTC; CDR3 protein: CASSLRTREQFF
V gene: TRBV5-5; J gene: TRBJ1-5; D gene: .; clone size: many; CDR3 DNA: TGTGCCAGCAGCTCAAACGACAGTCCCAATCAGCCCCAGCATTTT; CDR3 protein: CASSSNDSPNQPQHF
V gene: TRBV6-8; J gene: TRBJ2-3; D gene: TRBD1; clone size: .; CDR3 DNA: TGTGCCAGCAGTGAAAGGGGGGACAGGGGAGCAGATACGCAGTATTTT; CDR3 protein: CASSERGDRGADTQYF
V gene: TRBV7-3; J gene: TRBJ2-7; D gene: .; clone size: few; CDR3 DNA: TGTGCCAGCAGCCTATTTCCCTCGAGCTCCTACGAGCAGTACTTC; CDR3 protein: CASSLFPSSSYEQYF
V gene: TRBV7-2; J gene: TRBJ2-5; D gene: .; clone size: many; CDR3 DNA: TGTGCCAGCAGCTTAGGAGGGCGGGGGACCCAGTACTTC; CDR3 protein: CASSLGGRGTQYF
V gene: TRBV27; J gene: TRBJ2-1; D gene: .; clone size: .; CDR3 DNA: TGTGCCAGCAGTTCCAAAAACCTCGAGTACAATGAGCAGTTCTTC; CDR3 protein: CASSSKNLEYNEQFF
V gene: TRBV19; J gene: TRBJ2-3; D gene: .; clone size: once; CDR3 DNA: TGTGCCAGTAGACCCTTAGGGGGGCCCCCAGATACGCAGTATTTT; CDR3 protein: CASRPLGGPPDTQYF
V gene: TRBV7-3; J gene: TRBJ2-6; D gene: .; clone size: many; CDR3 DNA: TGTGCCAGCAGGCCTGTGGGGGTACTTGGGGCCAACGTCCTGACTTTC; CDR3 protein: CASRPVGVLGANVLTF
V gene: TRBV5-6; J gene: TRBJ2-7; D gene: TRBD2; clone size: .; CDR3 DNA: TGTGCCAGCAGCACTTCAGCGGGAGGGACCTCCTACGAGCAGTACTTC; CDR3 protein: CASSTSAGGTSYEQYF
V gene: TRBV12-3/TRBV12-4; J gene: TRBJ2-3; D gene: TRBD2; clone size: many; CDR3 DNA: TGTGCCAGCGGACGGACTAGCGGAAACACAGATACGCAGTATTTT; CDR3 protein: CASGRTSGNTDTQYF
V gene: TRBV4-1; J gene: TRBJ2-5; D gene: TRBD1; clone size: .; CDR3 DNA: TGCGCCAGCAGCCAAGATCGATCAGGGGGCGAAGAGACCCAGTACTTC; CDR3 protein: CASSQDRSGGEETQYF
V gene: TRBV7-2; J gene: TRBJ2-2; D gene: .; clone size: many; CDR3 DNA: TGTGCCAGCACTCCAGCCCCACTCGGAACCGGGGAGCTGTTTTTT; CDR3 protein: CASTPAPLGTGELFF
V gene: TRBV7-6; J gene: TRBJ2-7; D gene: TRBD1; clone size: many; CDR3 DNA: TGTGCCAGCAGCTTAGAGCCCCCTAACTCCGGGACAGACTACGAGCAGTACTTC; CDR3 protein: CASSLEPPNSGTDYEQYF
V gene: TRBV25-1; J gene: TRBJ1-6; D gene: .; clone size: few; CDR3 DNA: TGTGCCAGCAGCGAGAAATGGGGTATCGGTAATTCACCCCTCCACTTT; CDR3 protein: CASSEKWGIGNSPLHF
V gene: TRBV19; J gene: TRBJ1-3; D gene: .; clone size: .; CDR3 DNA: TGTGCCAGTAGTATGGTCGGTAGGCACGTTTCTGGAAACACCATATATTTT; CDR3 protein: CASSMVGRHVSGNTIYF
V gene: TRBV7-8; J gene: TRBJ2-5; D gene: TRBD2; clone size: many; CDR3 DNA: TGTGCCAGCAGCTTAGCCGTCAGTAGCGGGGGGGCAGGAAAGACCCAGTACTTC; CDR3 protein: CASSLAVSSGGAGKTQYF
V gene: TRBV7-2; J gene: TRBJ2-3; D gene: .; clone size: .; CDR3 DNA: TGTGCCAGCAGCCCTTTGCTCACAGATACGCAGTATTTT; CDR3 protein: CASSPLLTDTQYF
V gene: TRBV2; J gene: TRBJ2-7; D gene: TRBD2; clone size: many; CDR3 DNA: TGTGCCAGCAGGGGACTAGCGGGACGCTCCTACGAGCAGTACTTC; CDR3 protein: CASRGLAGRSYEQYF
V gene: TRBV19; J gene: TRBJ2-3; D gene: .; clone size: few; CDR3 DNA: TGTGCCAGTAGTAGTACCCCGTCTAGCACAGATACGCAGTATTTT; CDR3 protein: CASSSTPSSTDTQYF
V gene: TRBV7-9; J gene: TRBJ2-4; D gene: .; clone size: .; CDR3 DNA: TGTGCCAGCAGTACGAGTAATGGGCATACCTTCGGCATTCAGTACTTC; CDR3 protein: CASSTSNGHTFGIQYF
V gene: TRBV14; J gene: TRBJ2-2; D gene: .; clone size: .; CDR3 DNA: TGTGCCAGCAGCCAAGATCGTACGTGGTCACGAGACACCGGGGAGCTGTTTTTT; CDR3 protein: CASSQDRTWSRDTGELFF
V gene: TRBV6-1; J gene: TRBJ2-2; D gene: TRBD1; clone size: .; CDR3 DNA: TGTGCCAGCAGTGAAGCAGTCTGGAAGGGGGCTGGCGGGGAGCTGTTTTTT; CDR3 protein: CASSEAVWKGAGGELFF
V gene: TRBV5-5; J gene: TRBJ2-1; D gene: TRBD1; clone size: .; CDR3 DNA: TGTGCCAGCAGCTTGGCCGAACGACAGGGGGACGAGCAGTTCTTC; CDR3 protein: CASSLAERQGDEQFF
V gene: TRBV28; J gene: TRBJ2-7; D gene: .; clone size: many; CDR3 DNA: TGTGCCAGCAGTTTCATAGGCAGAACCTTCTACGAGCAGTACTTC; CDR3 protein: CASSFIGRTFYEQYF
V gene: TRBV28; J gene: TRBJ2-7; D gene: .; clone size: many; CDR3 DNA: TGTGCCAGCCGGGGGATGCACGAGCAGTACTTC; CDR3 protein: CASRGMHEQYF
V gene: TRBV7-2; J gene: TRBJ2-7; D gene: .; clone size: many; CDR3 DNA: TGTGCCAGCAGCCGTCACTCCTACGAGCAGTACTTC; CDR3 protein: CASSRHSYEQYF